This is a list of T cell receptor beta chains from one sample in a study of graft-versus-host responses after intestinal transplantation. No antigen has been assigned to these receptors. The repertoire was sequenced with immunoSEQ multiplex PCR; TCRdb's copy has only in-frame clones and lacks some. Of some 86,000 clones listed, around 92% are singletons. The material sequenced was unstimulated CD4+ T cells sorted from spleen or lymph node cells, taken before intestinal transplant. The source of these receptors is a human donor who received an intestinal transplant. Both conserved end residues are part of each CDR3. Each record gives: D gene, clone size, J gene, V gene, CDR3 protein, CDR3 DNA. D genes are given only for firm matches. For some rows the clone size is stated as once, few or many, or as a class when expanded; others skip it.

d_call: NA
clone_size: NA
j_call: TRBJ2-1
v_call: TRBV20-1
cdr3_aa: CSAGLYNEQFF
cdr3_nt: TGCAGTGCTGGACTCTACAATGAGCAGTTCTTC

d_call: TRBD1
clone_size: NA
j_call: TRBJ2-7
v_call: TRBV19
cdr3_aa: CASSIDRGNYEQYF
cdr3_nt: TGTGCCAGTAGTATCGACAGGGGGAATTACGAGCAGTACTTC

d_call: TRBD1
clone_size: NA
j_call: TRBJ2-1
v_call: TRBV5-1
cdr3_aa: CASSTKTGVGNEQFF
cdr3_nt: TGCGCCAGCAGCACAAAGACAGGGGTTGGGAATGAGCAGTTCTTC

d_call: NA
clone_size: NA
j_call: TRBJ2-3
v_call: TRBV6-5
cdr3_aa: CASSPDLDTQYF
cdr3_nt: TGTGCCAGCAGTCCAGATTTAGATACGCAGTATTTT

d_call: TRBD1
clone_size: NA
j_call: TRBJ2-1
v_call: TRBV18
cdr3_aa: CASSTTGGRDNEQFF
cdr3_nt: TGTGCCAGCTCAACGACAGGGGGAAGGGACAATGAGCAGTTCTTC

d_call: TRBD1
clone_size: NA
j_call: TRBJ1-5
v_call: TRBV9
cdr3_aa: CASSVEQGGNQPQHF
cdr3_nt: TGTGCCAGCAGCGTAGAGCAGGGGGGCAATCAGCCCCAGCATTTT

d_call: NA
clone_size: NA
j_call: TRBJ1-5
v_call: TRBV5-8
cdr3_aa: CASSLSYPDYSNQPQHF
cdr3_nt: TGTGCCAGCAGCTTGTCTTATCCAGACTATAGCAATCAGCCCCAGCATTTT

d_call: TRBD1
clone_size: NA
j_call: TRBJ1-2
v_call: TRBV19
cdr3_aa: CASSIWGTGGNYGYTF
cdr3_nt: TGTGCCAGTAGTATCTGGGGGACAGGGGGCAACTATGGCTACACCTTC

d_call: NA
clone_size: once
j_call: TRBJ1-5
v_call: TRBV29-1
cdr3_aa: CRKRRGSCSYQPQHF
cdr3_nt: TGCAGAAAAAGAAGGGGCAGTTGTTCCTATCAGCCCCAGCATTTT

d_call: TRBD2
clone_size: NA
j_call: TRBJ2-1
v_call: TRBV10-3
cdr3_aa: CAISAGGPLNNEQFF
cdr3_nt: TGTGCCATCAGCGCGGGGGGGCCTTTAAATAATGAGCAGTTCTTC

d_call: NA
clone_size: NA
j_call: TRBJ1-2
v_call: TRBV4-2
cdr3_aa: CASSQDLGAYGYTF
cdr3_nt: TGTGCCAGCAGCCAAGATTTGGGGGCCTATGGCTACACCTTC

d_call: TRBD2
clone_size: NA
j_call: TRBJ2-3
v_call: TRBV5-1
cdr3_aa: CASSPGSGATDTQYF
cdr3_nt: TGCGCCAGCAGCCCAGGTAGCGGGGCGACAGATACGCAGTATTTT

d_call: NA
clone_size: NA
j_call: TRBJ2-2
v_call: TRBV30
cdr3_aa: CAWHLGGVGELFF
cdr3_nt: TGTGCCTGGCATCTTGGAGGGGTCGGGGAGCTGTTTTTT

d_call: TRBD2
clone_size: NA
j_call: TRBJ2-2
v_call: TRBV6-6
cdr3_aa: CASSYGGGADTGELFF
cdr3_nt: TGTGCCAGCAGTTACGGCGGGGGGGCCGACACCGGGGAGCTGTTTTTT

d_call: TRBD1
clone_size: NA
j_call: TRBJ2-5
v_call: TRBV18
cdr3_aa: CASSPQDRAGTQYF
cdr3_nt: TGTGCCAGCTCACCACAGGACAGGGCGGGGACCCAGTACTTC

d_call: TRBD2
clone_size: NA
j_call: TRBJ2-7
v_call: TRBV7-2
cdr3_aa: CASSPGGGGYEQYF
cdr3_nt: TGTGCCAGCAGCCCCGGGGGGGGCGGCTACGAGCAGTACTTC

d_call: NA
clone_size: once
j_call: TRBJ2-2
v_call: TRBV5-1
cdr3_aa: CASSEAGTYAGELFF
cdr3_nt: TGCGCCAGCAGCGAAGCGGGGACATACGCCGGGGAGCTGTTTTTT

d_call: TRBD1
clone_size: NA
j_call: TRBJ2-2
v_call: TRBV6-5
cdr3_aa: CASSKPGGMPGELFF
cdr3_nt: TGTGCCAGCAGCAAACCAGGGGGCATGCCCGGGGAGCTGTTTTTT

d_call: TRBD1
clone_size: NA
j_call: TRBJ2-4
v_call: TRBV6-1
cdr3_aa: CASSEAGGAANIQYF
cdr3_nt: TGTGCCAGCAGTGAAGCAGGGGGCGCCGCGAACATTCAGTACTTC

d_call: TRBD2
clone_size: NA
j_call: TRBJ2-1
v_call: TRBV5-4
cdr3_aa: CASSLVGLAGGGYEQFF
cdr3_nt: TGTGCCAGCAGCTTGGTCGGTTTAGCGGGGGGAGGTTATGAGCAGTTCTTC

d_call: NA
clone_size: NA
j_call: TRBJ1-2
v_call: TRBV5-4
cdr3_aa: CASSLGREGSGNYGYTF
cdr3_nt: TGTGCCAGCAGCTTGGGTAGGGAAGGGTCAGGGAACTATGGCTACACCTTC

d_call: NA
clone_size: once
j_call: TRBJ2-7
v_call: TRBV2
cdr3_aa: CASIRTVYEQYF
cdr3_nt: TGTGCCAGCATTCGGACAGTCTACGAGCAGTACTTC

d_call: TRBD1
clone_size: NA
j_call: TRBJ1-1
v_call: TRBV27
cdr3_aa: CASRRSTGLTEAFF
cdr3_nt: TGTGCCAGCAGGCGGTCGACAGGGCTCACTGAAGCTTTCTTT

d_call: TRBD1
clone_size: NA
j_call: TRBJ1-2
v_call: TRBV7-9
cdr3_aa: CASSLGQGHYGYTF
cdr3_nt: TGTGCCAGCAGCCTAGGACAGGGACACTATGGCTACACCTTC

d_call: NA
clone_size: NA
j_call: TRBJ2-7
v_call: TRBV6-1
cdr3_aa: CASGMASPHEQYF
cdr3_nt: TGTGCCAGCGGAATGGCTAGCCCCCACGAGCAGTACTTC

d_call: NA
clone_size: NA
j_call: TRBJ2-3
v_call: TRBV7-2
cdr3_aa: CASSLFGGGATDTQYF
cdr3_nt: TGTGCCAGCAGCTTATTCGGAGGGGGGGCCACAGATACGCAGTATTTT

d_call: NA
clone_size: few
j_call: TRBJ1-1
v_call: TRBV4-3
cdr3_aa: CASSQDRVNTEAFF
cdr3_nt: TGCGCCAGCAGCCAAGACAGGGTAAACACTGAAGCTTTCTTT

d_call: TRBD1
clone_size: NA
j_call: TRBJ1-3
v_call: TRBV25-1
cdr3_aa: CASSDTTGGLFGNTIYF
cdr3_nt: TGTGCCAGCAGTGATACCACAGGGGGCTTATTTGGAAACACCATATATTTT

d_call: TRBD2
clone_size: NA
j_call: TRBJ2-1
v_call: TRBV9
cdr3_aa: CASSVRTSGHNEQFF
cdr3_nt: TGTGCCAGCAGCGTTCGGACTAGCGGACACAATGAGCAGTTCTTC

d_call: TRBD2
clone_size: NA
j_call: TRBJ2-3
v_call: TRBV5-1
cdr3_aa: CASSPVLTSGGDGTDTQYF
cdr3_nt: TGCGCCAGCAGCCCGGTTCTAACTAGCGGGGGGGATGGCACAGATACGCAGTATTTT

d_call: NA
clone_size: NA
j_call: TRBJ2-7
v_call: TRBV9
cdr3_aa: CASSPQLSSYEQYF
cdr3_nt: TGTGCCAGCAGCCCACAGCTCAGCTCCTACGAGCAGTACTTC

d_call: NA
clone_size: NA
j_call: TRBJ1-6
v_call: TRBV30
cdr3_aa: CAWSRRTVTGNHANSPLHF
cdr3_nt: TGTGCCTGGAGTAGGCGTACCGTTACAGGGAACCACGCTAATTCACCCCTCCACTTT

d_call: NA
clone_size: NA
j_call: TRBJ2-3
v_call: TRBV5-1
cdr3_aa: CASSLAGRESTDTQYF
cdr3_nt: TGCGCCAGCAGCTTGGCCGGACGGGAGAGCACAGATACGCAGTATTTT

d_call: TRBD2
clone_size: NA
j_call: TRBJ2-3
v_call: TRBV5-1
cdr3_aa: CASSLTSGGSTDTQYF
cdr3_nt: TGCGCCAGCAGCTTGACTAGCGGGGGGTCCACAGATACGCAGTATTTT

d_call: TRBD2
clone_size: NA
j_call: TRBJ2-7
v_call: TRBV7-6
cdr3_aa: CASSLAGGGAYEQYF
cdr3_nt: TGTGCCAGCAGCTTAGCGGGCGGGGGGGCCTACGAGCAGTACTTC

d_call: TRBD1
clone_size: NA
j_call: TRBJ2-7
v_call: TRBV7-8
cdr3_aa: CASSLFGGQGANEQYF
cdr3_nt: TGTGCCAGCAGCTTATTTGGTGGGCAGGGGGCTAACGAGCAGTACTTC

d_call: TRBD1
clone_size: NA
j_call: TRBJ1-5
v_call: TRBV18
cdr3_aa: CASSPDRGGNQPQHF
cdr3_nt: TGTGCCAGCTCACCCGACAGGGGAGGCAATCAGCCCCAGCATTTT

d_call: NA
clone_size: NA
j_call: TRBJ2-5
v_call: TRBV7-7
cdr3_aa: CASSRDSGLETQYF
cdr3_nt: TGTGCCAGCAGCCGGGACTCAGGGTTAGAGACCCAGTACTTC

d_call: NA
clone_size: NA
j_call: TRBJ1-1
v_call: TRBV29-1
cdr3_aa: CSVDRLSGRNTEAFF
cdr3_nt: TGCAGCGTTGATCGGCTCAGCGGGAGGAACACTGAAGCTTTCTTT

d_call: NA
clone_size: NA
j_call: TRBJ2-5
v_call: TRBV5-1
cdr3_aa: CASSLSLQETQYF
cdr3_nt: TGCGCCAGCAGCTTATCCCTTCAAGAGACCCAGTACTTC

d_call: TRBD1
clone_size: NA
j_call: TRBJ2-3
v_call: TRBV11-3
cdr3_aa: CASSGRDRESTDTQYF
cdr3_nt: TGTGCCAGCAGCGGCCGGGACAGGGAAAGCACAGATACGCAGTATTTT

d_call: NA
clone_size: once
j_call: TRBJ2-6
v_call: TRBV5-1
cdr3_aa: CASSPPASPGANVLTF
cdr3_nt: TGCGCCAGCAGCCCGCCTGCGTCTCCTGGGGCCAACGTCCTGACTTTC

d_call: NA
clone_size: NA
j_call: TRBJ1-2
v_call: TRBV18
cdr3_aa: CASSPPRGWYGYTF
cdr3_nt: TGTGCCAGCTCACCACCCAGGGGTTGGTATGGCTACACCTTC